These 32 T cell receptor beta chains were all obtained from the same sample, sequenced in a study of T cells expressing NK-cell markers. TCRdb reworked the 5' RACE reads into one entry per CDR3 protein, no DNA. This sample's table has about 380,000 distinct CDR3 sequences. The sample comprised blood T cells: a sorted CD56 or NKG2C T cell subset, CD4+ or CD8+ T cells, or bulk PBMC T cells (not recorded which). Receptor source: a man aged 18 to 69 in good health.

The V and J genes are TRBV11-2 and TRBJ2-3; TCRdb returns TRBD2, unconfirmable since there is no DNA. The germline gives CDR1 SGHAT, CDR2 FQNNGV. The CDR3 has 18 residues. CDR3 amino acids: CASSSKSSGGTYTDTQYF.

V and J are TRBV5-1 and TRBJ2-7; without DNA, the TCRdb call of TRBD1 cannot be checked. CDR1 and CDR2 from the germline V gene are SGHRS and YFSETQ. The CDR3 is 14 amino acids. Here the CDR3 reads CASSTTGTGAARYF.

The rearrangement uses TRBV30 and TRBJ2-4; with no DNA, the TCRdb D assignment of TRBD1 cannot be verified. Germline assignment: CDR1 GTSNPN and CDR2 SVGIG (reference sequence). CDR3 length: 13 residues. CDR3: CAWKQGGENIQYF. Full variable domain (outside the CDR3, taken from reference TRBV30 and TRBJ2-4): SQTIHQWPATLVQPVGSPLSLECTVEGTSNPNLYWYRQAAGRGLQLLFYSVGIGQISSEVPQNLSASRPQDRQFILSSKKLLLSDSGFYLCAWKQGGENIQYFGAGTRLSVL.

The chain joins TRBV6-6 to TRBJ1-1. The CDR3 contains 12 residues. Germline assignment: CDR1 MNHNY and CDR2 SVGAGI (reference sequence). The CDR3 is CASNRVNTEAFF.

The chain couples TRBV6-1 to TRBJ2-7; TCRdb's D call of TRBD1 is untestable without DNA. Per the germline V gene, CDR1 is MNHNS and CDR2 is SASEGT. CDR3 size: 14 residues. The CDR3: CASSDQGLSYEQYF.

This CDR3 is CASSLDYWGAGANVLTF. The J gene is TRBJ2-6, the V gene TRBV5-1; TCRdb indicates TRBD1, and absent DNA this call remains unverified. This CDR3 contains 17 residues. Looked up from germline, CDR1 is SGHRS and CDR2 is YFSETQ. Combining the CDR3 with reference TRBV5-1 and TRBJ2-6 gives the whole variable domain KAGVTQTPRYLIKTRGQQVTLSCSPISGHRSVSWYQQTPGQGLQFLFEYFSETQRNKGNFPGRFSGRQFSNSRSEMNVSTLELGDSALYLCASSLDYWGAGANVLTFGAGSRLTVL.

The chain employs TRBV30 and TRBJ2-1. The CDR3 length is 14 residues. CDR1 is GTSNPN and CDR2 is SVGIG in the germline V gene (reference sequence). The CDR3 spells CAWRSVTSYNEQFF.

The chain is built from TRBV7-2 and TRBJ2-2. CDR3 length: 16 amino acids. Germline values: CDR1 SGHTA, CDR2 FQGNSA. The CDR3 is CASSSQSRIDTGELFF.

The chain employs TRBV27 and TRBJ1-2. This CDR3 is 15 amino acids long. Looked up from germline, CDR1 is MNHEY and CDR2 is SMNVEV (reference sequence). The CDR3 loop is CASTSSGGVDYGYTF.

The genes are TRBV6-2 or TRBV6-3 and TRBJ1-1. The CDR3 runs to 14 residues. Germline V lookup: CDR1 MNHEY, CDR2 SVGEGT. The CDR3 is CASSYSVSNTEAFF.

The J gene is TRBJ1-1, the V gene TRBV2. CDR3 size: 13 residues. The germline gives CDR1 SNHLY, CDR2 FYNNEI. CDR3 sequence: CASKFGRVTEAFF.

The J gene is TRBJ2-7, the V gene TRBV5-1; TCRdb's assignment of TRBD1 cannot be checked, as there is no DNA. The CDR3 contains 15 residues. Germline lookup yields CDR1 SGHRS and CDR2 YFSETQ. The CDR3 region is CASSLAPGVTYEQYF.

The chain combines TRBV12-3 or TRBV12-4 with TRBJ1-1; TCRdb returns TRBD1, unconfirmable since there is no DNA. The CDR3 length is 15 residues. Here the CDR3 reads CASSLGGTGNTEAFF.

The J gene is TRBJ1-5, the V gene TRBV10-3; TCRdb picks TRBD1, but there is no DNA to check that call. The length of the CDR3 is 16 residues. Germline V gives CDR1 ENHRY, CDR2 SYGVKD. The CDR3 is CAISEPTGEVKQPQHF.

This chain uses TRBV30 with TRBJ2-5; TCRdb reports TRBD1, a call that lacks DNA to check it against. CDR1 and CDR2 from the germline V gene are GTSNPN and SVGIG (reference sequence). The CDR3 covers 13 residues. The CDR3 is CAWNLDSQETQYF.

The rearrangement uses TRBV15 and TRBJ2-2. CDR1 and CDR2 (germline): LNHNV, YYDKDF (reference sequence). The CDR3 totals 16 residues. CDR3 sequence reads: CATSRVETRRTGELFF.

V and J are TRBV3-1 and TRBJ2-3; TCRdb returns TRBD1, unconfirmable since there is no DNA. Germline V gene lookup returns CDR1 LGHDT and CDR2 YNNKEL (reference sequence). The CDR3 runs 16 residues. CDR3 residues: CASSLAGVLPGDTQYF.

The chain links TRBV20-1 to TRBJ1-6; TCRdb reports TRBD1, a call that lacks DNA to check it against. The CDR3 is made up of 15 amino acids. The germline V gene has CDR1 DFQATT and CDR2 SNEGSKA (reference sequence). The CDR3 here is CSARLGGANNSPLHF.

The rearrangement joins TRBV10-3 to TRBJ2-1; TCRdb selects TRBD2, and the lack of DNA leaves this call unchecked. This CDR3 has 14 residues. From germline, CDR1 is ENHRY and CDR2 SYGVKD. The CDR3 spells CATMGGGGAYEQFF.

The V and J genes are TRBV6-1 and TRBJ1-1; without DNA, the TCRdb call of TRBD1 cannot be checked. The CDR3 sequence is 13 residues long. Germline V gene data show CDR1 as MNHNS and CDR2 as SASEGT. CDR3 residues: CASSERIGAEAFF.

The rearrangement links TRBV14 to TRBJ2-5. The CDR3 totals 11 residues. The germline V gene has CDR1 SGHDN and CDR2 FVKESK. CDR3 sequence: CASSQRGTQYF.

The chain is built from TRBV9 and TRBJ2-1. From germline, CDR1 is SGDLS and CDR2 YYNGEE. This CDR3 has 15 amino acids. CDR3 sequence: CASSELYSPNNEQFF. The variable domain in full, with the rest retrieved from reference TRBV9 and TRBJ2-1, is DSGVTQTPKHLITATGQRVTLRCSPRSGDLSVYWYQQSLDQGLQFLIQYYNGEERAKGNILERFSAQQFPDLHSELNLSSLELGDSALYFCASSELYSPNNEQFFGPGTRLTVL.

This chain uses TRBV5-1 with TRBJ2-1; TCRdb outputs TRBD1, but without DNA this stays unchecked. CDR3 length: 19 residues. CDR1 SGHRS and CDR2 YFSETQ come from the germline V gene. The CDR3: CASSFKKTGTKSSYNEQFF.

The genes are TRBV7-3 and TRBJ1-1. The CDR3 length is 11 residues. Germline CDR1 reads SGHTA; CDR2 reads FQGTGA. The CDR3 here is CASSIKDEAFF.

The chain uses TRBV20-1 and TRBJ1-1; with no DNA, the TCRdb D assignment of TRBD1 cannot be verified. The CDR3 is 12 amino acids. Germline V gene sequence: CDR1 DFQATT, CDR2 SNEGSKA (reference sequence). CDR3 region: CRGVWGYTEAFF.

V gene TRBV15 combines with J gene TRBJ2-3; TCRdb's D call, TRBD2, is unchecked because there is no DNA. There are 21 residues in the CDR3. Germline CDR1 is LNHNV and CDR2 is YYDKDF (reference sequence). The CDR3 protein is CATSRDRGSGGPLEKANTQYF.

The rearrangement links TRBV20-1 to TRBJ2-7; TCRdb names TRBD2, which stays unverified in the absence of DNA. The CDR3 is made up of 13 amino acids. CDR1 is DFQATT and CDR2 is SNEGSKA in the germline V gene (reference sequence). CDR3 in amino acids: CSASQGLGREQYF.

The V gene is TRBV6-6, the J gene TRBJ2-4; the TCRdb call, TRBD1, lacks DNA for checking. The CDR3 is 12 residues long. From germline, CDR1 is MNHNY and CDR2 SVGAGI (reference sequence). This CDR3 reads CASRGQGNIQYF.

The J gene is TRBJ2-6, the V gene TRBV30; no DNA is available, so the TRBD1 call from TCRdb remains unchecked. Looked up from germline, CDR1 is GTSNPN and CDR2 is SVGIG (reference sequence). CDR3 length: 15 residues. The CDR3 sequence is CAWSPGGSGANVLTF.

CDR3 sequence: CASRHTASGTGGYNEQFF. The J gene is TRBJ2-1, the V gene TRBV5-6; TCRdb's assignment of TRBD1 cannot be checked, as there is no DNA. This CDR3 is built from 18 residues. CDR1 and CDR2 (germline): SGHDT, YYEEEE. The variable domain in full, with the rest retrieved from reference TRBV5-6 and TRBJ2-1, is DAGVTQSPTHLIKTRGQQVTLRCSPKSGHDTVSWYQQALGQGPQFIFQYYEEEERQRGNFPDRFSGHQFPNYSSELNVNALLLGDSALYLCASRHTASGTGGYNEQFFGPGTRLTVL.

The V and J genes are TRBV12-3 or TRBV12-4 and TRBJ2-6. The CDR3 loop spans 13 amino acids. The CDR3: CASKGTGANVLTF.

The rearrangement links TRBV11-2 to TRBJ2-3; the D call from TCRdb, TRBD2, cannot be confirmed without DNA. CDR3 length: 18 residues. CDR1 and CDR2 (germline): SGHAT, FQNNGV. CDR3 protein: CASSLKRQRLAGTDTQYF.